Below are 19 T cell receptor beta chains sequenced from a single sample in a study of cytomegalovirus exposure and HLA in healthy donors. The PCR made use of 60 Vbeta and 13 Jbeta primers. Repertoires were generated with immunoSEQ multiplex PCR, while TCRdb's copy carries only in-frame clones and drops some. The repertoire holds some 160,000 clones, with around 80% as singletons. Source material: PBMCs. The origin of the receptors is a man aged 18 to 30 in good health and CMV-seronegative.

CDR3 DNA: TGTGCCAGCGGACGACAGGGTAGTCCGTCTGGGGCCAACGTCCTGACTTTC. The encoded protein is CASGRQGSPSGANVLTF. The chain uses TRBV27 and TRBJ2-6; 7 nucleotides agree with TRBD1. Germline values: CDR1 MNHEY, CDR2 SMNVEV (reference sequence). The V and J ends lost 8 bases and 1 base, in that order; junction bases with no gene match: 11. The CDR3 runs to 17 residues.

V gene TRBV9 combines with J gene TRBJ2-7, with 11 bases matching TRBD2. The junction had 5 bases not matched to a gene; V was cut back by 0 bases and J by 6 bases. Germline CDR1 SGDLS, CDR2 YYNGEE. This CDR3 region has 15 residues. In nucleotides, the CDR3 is TGTGCCAGCAGCGTAGGGGTAGCGGGGGGGCTCGAGCAGTACTTC. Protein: CASSVGVAGGLEQYF.

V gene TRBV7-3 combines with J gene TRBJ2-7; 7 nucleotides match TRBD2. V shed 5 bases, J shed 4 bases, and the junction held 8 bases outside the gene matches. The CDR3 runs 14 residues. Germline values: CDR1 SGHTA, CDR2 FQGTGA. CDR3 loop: CASSPGGSIYEQYF. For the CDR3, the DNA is TGTGCCAGCAGCCCTGGCGGGAGTATTTACGAGCAGTACTTC.

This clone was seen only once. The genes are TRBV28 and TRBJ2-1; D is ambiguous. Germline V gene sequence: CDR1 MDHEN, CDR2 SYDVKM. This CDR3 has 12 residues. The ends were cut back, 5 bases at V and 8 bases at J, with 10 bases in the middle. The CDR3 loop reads CASSPPLYEQFF. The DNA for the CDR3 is TGTGCCAGCAGTCCCCCCTTATATGAGCAGTTCTTC.

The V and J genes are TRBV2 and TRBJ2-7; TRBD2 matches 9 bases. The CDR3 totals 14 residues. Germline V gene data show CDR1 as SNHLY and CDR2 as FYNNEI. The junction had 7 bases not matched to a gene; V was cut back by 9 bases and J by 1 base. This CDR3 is CASTPGLASYEQYF. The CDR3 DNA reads TGTGCCAGTACCCCGGGACTAGCTTCCTACGAGCAGTACTTC. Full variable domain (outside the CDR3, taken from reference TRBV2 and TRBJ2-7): EPEVTQTPSHQVTQMGQEVILRCVPISNHLYFYWYRQILGQKVEFLVSFYNNEISEKSEIFDDQFSVERPDGSNFTLKIRSTKLEDSAMYFCASTPGLASYEQYFGPGTRLTVT.

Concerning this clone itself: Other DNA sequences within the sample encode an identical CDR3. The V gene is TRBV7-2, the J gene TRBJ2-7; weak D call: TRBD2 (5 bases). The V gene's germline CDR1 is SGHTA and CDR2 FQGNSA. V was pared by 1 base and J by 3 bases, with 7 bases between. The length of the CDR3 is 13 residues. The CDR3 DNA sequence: TGTGCCAGCAGCTTAGGCAGCGGCTACGAGCAGTACTTC. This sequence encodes CASSLGSGYEQYF.

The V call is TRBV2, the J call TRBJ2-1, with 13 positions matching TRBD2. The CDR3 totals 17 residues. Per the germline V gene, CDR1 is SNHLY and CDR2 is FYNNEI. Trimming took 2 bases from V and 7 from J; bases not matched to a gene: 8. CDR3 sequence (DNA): TGTGCCAGCAGTGAATTAACTAGCGGGAGGGCCTTGAATGAGCAGTTCTTC. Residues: CASSELTSGRALNEQFF.

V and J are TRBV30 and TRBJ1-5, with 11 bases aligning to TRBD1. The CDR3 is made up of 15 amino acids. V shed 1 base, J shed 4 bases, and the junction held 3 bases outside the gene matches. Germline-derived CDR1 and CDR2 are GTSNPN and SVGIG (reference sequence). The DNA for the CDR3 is TGTGCCTGGAGTGCAGGGACAGGGGGGAATCAGCCCCAGCATTTT. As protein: CAWSAGTGGNQPQHF.

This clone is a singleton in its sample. CDR3 DNA sequence: TGCGCCAGCAGCTTGGCCCCGGCGGCGAACACCGGGGAGCTGTTTTTT. Its protein product is CASSLAPAANTGELFF. The chain is built from TRBV5-1 and TRBJ2-2; D is ambiguous. Germline V gene lookup returns CDR1 SGHRS and CDR2 YFSETQ. The V end lost 0 bases, the J end lost 0 bases, and 9 bases lay between the germline ends. The CDR3 loop spans 16 amino acids.

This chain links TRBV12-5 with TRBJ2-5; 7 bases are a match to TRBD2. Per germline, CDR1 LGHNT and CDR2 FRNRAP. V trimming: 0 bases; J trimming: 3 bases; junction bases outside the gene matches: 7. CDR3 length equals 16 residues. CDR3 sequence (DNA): TGTGCTAGTGGTTTGGTAGGGGCTAGCGGTGAAGAGACCCAGTACTTC. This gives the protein CASGLVGASGEETQYF.

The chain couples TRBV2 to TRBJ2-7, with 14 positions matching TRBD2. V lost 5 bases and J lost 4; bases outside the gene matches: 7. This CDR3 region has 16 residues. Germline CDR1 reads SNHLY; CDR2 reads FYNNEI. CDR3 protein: CASSKGGLAGAYEQYF. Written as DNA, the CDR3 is TGTGCCAGCAGTAAAGGGGGACTAGCGGGAGCGTACGAGCAGTACTTC. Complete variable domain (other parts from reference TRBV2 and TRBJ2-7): EPEVTQTPSHQVTQMGQEVILRCVPISNHLYFYWYRQILGQKVEFLVSFYNNEISEKSEIFDDQFSVERPDGSNFTLKIRSTKLEDSAMYFCASSKGGLAGAYEQYFGPGTRLTVT.

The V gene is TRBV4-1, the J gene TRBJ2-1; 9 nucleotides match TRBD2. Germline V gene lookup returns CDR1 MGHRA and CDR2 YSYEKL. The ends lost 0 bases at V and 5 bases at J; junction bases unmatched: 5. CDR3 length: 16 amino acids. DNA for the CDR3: TGCGCCAGCAGCCAAGATCCGACTAGCGGACACAATGAGCAGTTCTTC. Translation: CASSQDPTSGHNEQFF.

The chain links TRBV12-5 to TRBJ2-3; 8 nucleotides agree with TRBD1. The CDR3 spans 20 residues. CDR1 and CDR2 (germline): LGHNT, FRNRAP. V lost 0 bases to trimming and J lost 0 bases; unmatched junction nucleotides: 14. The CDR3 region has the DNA TGTGCTAGTGGTTTGGTACCCCCAGGACAGGGACCCTCTAGCACAGATACGCAGTATTTT. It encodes CASGLVPPGQGPSSTDTQYF.

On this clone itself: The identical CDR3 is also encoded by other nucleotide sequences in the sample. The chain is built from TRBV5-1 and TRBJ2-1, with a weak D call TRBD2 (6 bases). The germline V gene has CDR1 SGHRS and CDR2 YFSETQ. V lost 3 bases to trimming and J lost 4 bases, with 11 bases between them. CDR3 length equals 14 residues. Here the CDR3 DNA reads TGCGCCAGCAGCTGGGGCGGAGGGTACAATGAGCAGTTCTTC. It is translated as CASSWGGGYNEQFF.

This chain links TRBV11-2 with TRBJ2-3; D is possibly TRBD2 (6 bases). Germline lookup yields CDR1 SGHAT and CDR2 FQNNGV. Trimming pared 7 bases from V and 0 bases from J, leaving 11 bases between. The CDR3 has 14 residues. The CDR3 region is CASKIRGSTDTQYF. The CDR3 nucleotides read TGTGCCAGCAAGATCCGGGGGAGCACAGATACGCAGTATTTT. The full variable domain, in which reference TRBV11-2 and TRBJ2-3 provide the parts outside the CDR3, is EAGVAQSPRYKIIEKRQSVAFWCNPISGHATLYWYQQILGQGPKLLIQFQNNGVVDDSQLPKDRFSAERLKGVDSTLKIQPAKLEDSAVYLCASKIRGSTDTQYFGPGTRLTVL.

The CDR3 reads CASSFGQGDGYTF. DNA for the CDR3: TGTGCCAGCAGTTTTGGACAGGGCGATGGCTACACCTTC. The V gene is TRBV27, the J gene TRBJ1-2, with 8 bases lining up with TRBD1. Per germline, CDR1 MNHEY and CDR2 SMNVEV (reference sequence). This CDR3 contains 13 residues. The V segment lost 3 bases and the J segment 6 bases; nucleotides outside the gene matches: 3.

CDR3 protein: CASSQRWGIGGARGTEAFF. CDR3 DNA sequence: TGCGCCAGCAGCCAAAGGTGGGGGATCGGGGGGGCGCGGGGCACTGAAGCTTTCTTT. The chain uses TRBV4-1 and TRBJ1-1, with D perhaps TRBD1 (6 bases). Trimming took 2 bases from V and 4 from J, leaving 26 bases between them. Germline V gene sequence: CDR1 MGHRA, CDR2 YSYEKL. There are 19 residues in the CDR3.

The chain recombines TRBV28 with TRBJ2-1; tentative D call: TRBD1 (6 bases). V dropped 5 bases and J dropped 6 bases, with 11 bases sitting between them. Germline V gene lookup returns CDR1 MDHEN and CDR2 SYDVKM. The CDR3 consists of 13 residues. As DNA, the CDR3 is TGTGCCAGCAGTCCTACAGGGCCCAATGAGCAGTTCTTC. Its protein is CASSPTGPNEQFF. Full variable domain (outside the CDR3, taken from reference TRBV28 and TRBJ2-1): DVKVTQSSRYLVKRTGEKVFLECVQDMDHENMFWYRQDPGLGLRLIYFSYDVKMKEKGDIPEGYSVSREKKERFSLILESASTNQTSMYLCASSPTGPNEQFFGPGTRLTVL.

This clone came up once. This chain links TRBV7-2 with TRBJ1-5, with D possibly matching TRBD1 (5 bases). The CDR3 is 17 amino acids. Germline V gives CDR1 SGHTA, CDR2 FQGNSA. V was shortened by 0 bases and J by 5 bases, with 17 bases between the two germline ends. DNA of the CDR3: TGTGCCAGCAGCTTAGCGTGGGGCAGGGCGGACGATCAGCCCCAGCATTTT. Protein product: CASSLAWGRADDQPQHF.